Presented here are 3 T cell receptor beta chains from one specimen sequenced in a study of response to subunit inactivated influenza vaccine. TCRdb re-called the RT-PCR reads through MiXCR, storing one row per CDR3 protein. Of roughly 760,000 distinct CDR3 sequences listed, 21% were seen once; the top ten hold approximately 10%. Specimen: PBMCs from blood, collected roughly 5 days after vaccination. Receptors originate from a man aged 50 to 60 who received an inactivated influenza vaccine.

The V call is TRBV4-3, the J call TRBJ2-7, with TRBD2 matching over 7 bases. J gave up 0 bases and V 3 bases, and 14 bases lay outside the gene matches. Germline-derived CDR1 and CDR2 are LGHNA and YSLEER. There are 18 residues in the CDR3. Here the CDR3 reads CASSHAWGAGGSSYEQYF. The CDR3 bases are TGCGCCAGCAGCCACGCTTGGGGTGCAGGCGGGAGCTCCTACGAGCAGTACTTC.

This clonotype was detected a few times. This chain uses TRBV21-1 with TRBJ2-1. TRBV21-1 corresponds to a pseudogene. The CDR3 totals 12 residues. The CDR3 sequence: CASSKFTNEQFF. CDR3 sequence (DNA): TGTGCCAGCAGCAAATTTACCAATGAGCAGTTCTTC.

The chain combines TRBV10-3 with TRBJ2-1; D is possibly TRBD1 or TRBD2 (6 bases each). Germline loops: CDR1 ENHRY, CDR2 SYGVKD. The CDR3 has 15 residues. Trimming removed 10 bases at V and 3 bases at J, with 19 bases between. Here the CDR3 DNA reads TGTGCCACCTACGGAGGGGGGACCATCTACAATGAGCAGTTCTTC. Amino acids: CATYGGGTIYNEQFF.